The 8 T cell receptor beta chains reported below all come from one sample, sequenced in a study of T cells after yellow fever vaccination. TCRdb analysed the 5' RACE reads with MiXCR anew, one entry per CDR3 protein. The sample shows about 68,000 distinct CDR3 sequences, 5% to 8% of them seen only once. Sequencing used CD8+ T cells sorted from PBMCs, obtained approximately 40 days after the first yellow fever vaccination. The source of these receptors is a man younger than 35 who received the YFV17D yellow fever vaccine.

This clonotype was picked up many times. V usage is TRBV28 and J usage is TRBJ2-1; 7 nucleotides align to TRBD2. The ends lost 3 bases at V and 4 bases at J; junction bases unmatched: 6. CDR3 size: 15 residues. CDR1 is MDHEN, CDR2 SYDVKM, per germline. The CDR3 loop reads CASSFILAGYNEQFF. CDR3 DNA: TGTGCCAGCAGTTTTATATTAGCGGGTTACAATGAGCAGTTCTTC.

This clonotype came up many times. The chain joins TRBV5-1 to TRBJ1-3; no reliable D call. The V gene's germline CDR1 is SGHRS and CDR2 YFSETQ. The CDR3 consists of 15 residues. The V end was cut by 7 bases, the J end by 4 bases, with 18 bases between. CDR3 bases: TGCGCCAGCGCCCGTGAAGGGTTGTGGGGAAACACCATATATTTT. It encodes CASAREGLWGNTIYF.

The chain carries TRBV7-3 and TRBJ2-6, with a weak D call TRBD1 (5 bases). Trimming shortened V by 2 bases and J by 3 bases, and 11 bases separated the two germline ends. The germline V gene has CDR1 SGHTA and CDR2 FQGTGA. This CDR3 has 16 amino acids. CDR3 protein: CASSLGRAGGANVLTF. CDR3 DNA: TGTGCCAGCAGCTTAGGCAGGGCTGGTGGGGCCAACGTCCTGACTTTC.

This clonotype was found many times. The genes are TRBV29-1 and TRBJ2-5; D is undetermined. The CDR3 has 15 amino acids. Germline loops: CDR1 SQVTM, CDR2 ANQGSEA. V was clipped by 0 bases and J by 4 bases, with 15 bases between them. The CDR3 DNA follows: TGCAGCGTTGAAGATCGGGCAGCCGAAGGAGAGACCCAGTACTTC. It yields the protein CSVEDRAAEGETQYF.

This clonotype has a count of ten or more. This chain joins TRBV4-3 and TRBJ2-5, with TRBD1 matching 7 bases. CDR3 length equals 13 residues. Trimming took 5 bases from V and 4 from J; bases not matched to a gene: 4. Germline CDR1 LGHNA, CDR2 YSLEER. The CDR3 protein is CASSYYRGETQYF. The CDR3 region has the DNA TGCGCCAGCAGCTATTACAGGGGAGAGACCCAGTACTTC.

This clonotype was found many times. This chain uses TRBV12-5 with TRBJ1-1; D gene uncertain. From germline, CDR1 is LGHNT and CDR2 FRNRAP. The CDR3 sequence is 12 residues long. V lost 4 bases, J lost 3 bases, and 6 bases lay in between. CDR3 sequence reads: CASGSQDTEAFF. CDR3 DNA: TGTGCTAGTGGTTCTCAGGACACTGAAGCTTTCTTT.

This clonotype was seen at least ten times. The J gene is TRBJ2-3, the V gene TRBV18, with TRBD2 matching 14 bases. CDR3 size: 19 residues. V was pared by 3 bases and J by 3 bases, with 11 bases of the junction left unmatched. The germline gives CDR1 KGHSH, CDR2 LQKENI. CDR3 sequence (DNA): TGTGCCAGCTCACCGCCTAGACTCGGACTAGCGGGGGGTACAGATACGCAGTATTTT. Its translation is CASSPPRLGLAGGTDTQYF.

The rearrangement uses TRBV5-6 and TRBJ2-7; 7 bases are a match to TRBD1. With V trimmed by 2 bases and J by 1 base, 6 bases remained unmatched. There are 15 residues in the CDR3. The germline CDR1 and CDR2 sequences are SGHDT and YYEEEE. CDR3 sequence (DNA): TGTGCCAGCAGCTTCGGGACAGCGACTTCCTACGAGCAGTACTTC. Translating gives CASSFGTATSYEQYF.